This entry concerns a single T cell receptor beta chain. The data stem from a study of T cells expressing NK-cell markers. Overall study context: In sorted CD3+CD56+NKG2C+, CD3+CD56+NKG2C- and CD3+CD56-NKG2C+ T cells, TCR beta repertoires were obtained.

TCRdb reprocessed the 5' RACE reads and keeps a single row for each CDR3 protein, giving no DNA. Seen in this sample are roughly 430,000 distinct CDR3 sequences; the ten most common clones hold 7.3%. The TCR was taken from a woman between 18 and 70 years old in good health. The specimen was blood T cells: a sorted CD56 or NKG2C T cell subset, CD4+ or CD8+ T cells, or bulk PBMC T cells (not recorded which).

The chain's CDR3 is CASGLSSYNSPLHF. This rearrangement joins TRBV5-5 to TRBJ1-6. Looked up from germline, CDR1 is SGHKS and CDR2 is YYEKEE (reference sequence). The CDR3 contains 14 residues.